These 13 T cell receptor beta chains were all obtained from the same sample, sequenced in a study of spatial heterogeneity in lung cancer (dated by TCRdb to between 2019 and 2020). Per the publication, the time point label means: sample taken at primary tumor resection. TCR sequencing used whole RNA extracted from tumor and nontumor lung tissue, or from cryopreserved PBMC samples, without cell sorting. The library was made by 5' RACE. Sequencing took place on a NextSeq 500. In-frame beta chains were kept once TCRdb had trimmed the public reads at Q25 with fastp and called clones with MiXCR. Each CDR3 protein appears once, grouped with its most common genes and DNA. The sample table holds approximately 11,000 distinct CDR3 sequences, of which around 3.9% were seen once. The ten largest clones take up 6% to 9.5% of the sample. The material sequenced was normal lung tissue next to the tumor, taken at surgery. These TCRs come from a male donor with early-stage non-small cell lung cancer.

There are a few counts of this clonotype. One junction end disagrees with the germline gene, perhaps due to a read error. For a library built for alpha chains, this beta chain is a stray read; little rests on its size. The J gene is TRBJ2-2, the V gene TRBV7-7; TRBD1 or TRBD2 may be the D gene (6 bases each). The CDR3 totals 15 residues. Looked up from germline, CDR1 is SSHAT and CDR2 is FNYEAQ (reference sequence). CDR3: CASSLAQGRTGELFF. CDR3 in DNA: TGTGCTAGCAGCTTAGCCCAGGGGAGGACCGGGGAGCTGTTTTTT. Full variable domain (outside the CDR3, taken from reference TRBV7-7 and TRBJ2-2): GAGVSQSPRYKVTKRGQDVTLRCDPISSHATLYWYQQALGQGPEFLTYFNYEAQPDKSGLPSDRFSAERPEGSISTLTIQRTEQRDSAMYRCASSLAQGRTGELFFGEGSRLTVL.

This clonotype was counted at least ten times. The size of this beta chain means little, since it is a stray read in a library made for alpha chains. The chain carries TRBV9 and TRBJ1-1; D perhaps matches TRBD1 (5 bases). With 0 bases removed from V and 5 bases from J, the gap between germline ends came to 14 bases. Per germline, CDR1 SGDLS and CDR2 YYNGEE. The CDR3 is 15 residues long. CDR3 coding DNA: TGTGCCAGCAGCGTAGGACCCGTGGGGGGAACTGAAGCTTTCTTT. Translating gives CASSVGPVGGTEAFF.

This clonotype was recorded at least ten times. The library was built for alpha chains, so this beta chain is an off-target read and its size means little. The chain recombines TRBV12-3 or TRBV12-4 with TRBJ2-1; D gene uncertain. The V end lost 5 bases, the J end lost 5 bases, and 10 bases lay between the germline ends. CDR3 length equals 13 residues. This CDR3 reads CASSILYHNEQFF. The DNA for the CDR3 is TGTGCCAGCAGTATTTTATACCACAATGAGCAGTTCTTC.

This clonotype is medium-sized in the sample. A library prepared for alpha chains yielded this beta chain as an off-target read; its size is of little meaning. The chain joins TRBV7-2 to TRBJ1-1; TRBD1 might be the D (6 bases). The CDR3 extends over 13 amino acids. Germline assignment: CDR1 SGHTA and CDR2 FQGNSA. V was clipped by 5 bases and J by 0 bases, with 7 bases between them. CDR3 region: CASSGQLNTEAFF. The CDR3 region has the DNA TGTGCCAGCAGCGGACAGCTGAACACTGAAGCTTTCTTT.

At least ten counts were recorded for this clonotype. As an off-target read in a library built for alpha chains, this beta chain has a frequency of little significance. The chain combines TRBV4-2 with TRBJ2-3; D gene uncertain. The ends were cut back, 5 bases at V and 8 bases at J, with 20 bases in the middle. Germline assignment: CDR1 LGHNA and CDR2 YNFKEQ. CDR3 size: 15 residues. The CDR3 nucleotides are TGTGCCAGCAGCAACCCCTCCTCCCAAGAGGCTACGCAGTATTTT. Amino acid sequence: CASSNPSSQEATQYF.

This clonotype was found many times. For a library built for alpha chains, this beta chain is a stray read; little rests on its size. CDR3 residues: CASSLVGGADIQYF. The DNA for the CDR3 is TGTGCCAGCAGCTTAGTGGGCGGTGCGGACATTCAGTACTTC. The chain joins TRBV7-9 to TRBJ2-4; D is unresolved. V was cut by 1 base and J by 8 bases, with 12 bases left in between. Germline loops: CDR1 SEHNR, CDR2 FQNEAQ (reference sequence). This CDR3 has 14 residues.

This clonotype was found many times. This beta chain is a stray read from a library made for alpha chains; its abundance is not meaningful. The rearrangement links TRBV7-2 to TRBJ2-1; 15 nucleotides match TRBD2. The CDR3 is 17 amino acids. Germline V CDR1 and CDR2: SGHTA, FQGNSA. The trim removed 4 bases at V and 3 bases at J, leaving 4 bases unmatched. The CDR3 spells CASSSAGLAGGYNEQFF. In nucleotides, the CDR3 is TGTGCCAGCAGCTCAGCGGGACTAGCGGGAGGCTACAATGAGCAGTTCTTC.

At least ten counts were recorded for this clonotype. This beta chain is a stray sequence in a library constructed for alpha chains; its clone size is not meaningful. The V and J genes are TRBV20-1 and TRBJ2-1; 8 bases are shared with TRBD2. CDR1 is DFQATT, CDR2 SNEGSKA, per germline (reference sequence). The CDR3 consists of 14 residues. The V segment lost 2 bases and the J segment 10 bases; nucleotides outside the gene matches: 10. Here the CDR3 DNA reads TGCAGTGCTAGAACTAGCGGAGCGGTAGAGGAGCAGTTCTTC. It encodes CSARTSGAVEEQFF.

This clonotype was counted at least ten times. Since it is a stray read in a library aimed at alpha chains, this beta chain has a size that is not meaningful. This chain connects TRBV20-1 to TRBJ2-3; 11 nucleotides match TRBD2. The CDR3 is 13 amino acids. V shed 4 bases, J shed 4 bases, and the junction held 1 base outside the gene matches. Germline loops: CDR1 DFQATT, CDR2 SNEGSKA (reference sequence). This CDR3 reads CSANSGRADTQYF. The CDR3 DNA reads TGCAGTGCTAATAGCGGGAGGGCAGATACGCAGTATTTT.

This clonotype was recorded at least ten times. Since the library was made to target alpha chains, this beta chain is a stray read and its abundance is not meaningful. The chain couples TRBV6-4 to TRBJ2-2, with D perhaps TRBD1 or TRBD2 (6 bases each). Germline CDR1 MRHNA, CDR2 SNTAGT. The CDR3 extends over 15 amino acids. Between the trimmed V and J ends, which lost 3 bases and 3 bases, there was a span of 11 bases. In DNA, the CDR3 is TGTGCCAGCAGTGAATCTAGGGGGGACACCGGGGAGCTGTTTTTT. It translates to CASSESRGDTGELFF.

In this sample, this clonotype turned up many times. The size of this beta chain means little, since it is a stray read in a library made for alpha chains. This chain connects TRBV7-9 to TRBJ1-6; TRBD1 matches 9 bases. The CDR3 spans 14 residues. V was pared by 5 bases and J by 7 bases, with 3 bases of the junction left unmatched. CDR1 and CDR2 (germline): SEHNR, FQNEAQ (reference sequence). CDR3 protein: CASSRQGDNSPLHF. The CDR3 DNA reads TGTGCCAGCAGCCGACAGGGGGACAATTCACCCCTCCACTTT.

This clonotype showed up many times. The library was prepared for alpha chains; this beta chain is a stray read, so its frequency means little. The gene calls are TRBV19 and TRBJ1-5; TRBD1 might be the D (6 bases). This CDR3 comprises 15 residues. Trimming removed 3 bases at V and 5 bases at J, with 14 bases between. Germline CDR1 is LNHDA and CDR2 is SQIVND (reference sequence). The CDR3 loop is CASSINREGDQPQHF. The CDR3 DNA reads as TGTGCCAGTAGTATCAACAGGGAGGGGGATCAGCCCCAGCATTTT.

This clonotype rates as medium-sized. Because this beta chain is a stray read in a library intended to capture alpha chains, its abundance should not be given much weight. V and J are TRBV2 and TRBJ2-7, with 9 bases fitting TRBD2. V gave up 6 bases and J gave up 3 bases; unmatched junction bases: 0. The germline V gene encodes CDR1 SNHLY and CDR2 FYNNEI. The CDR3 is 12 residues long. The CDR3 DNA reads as TGTGCCAGCAGGACTAGCGGCTACGAGCAGTACTTC. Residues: CASRTSGYEQYF.